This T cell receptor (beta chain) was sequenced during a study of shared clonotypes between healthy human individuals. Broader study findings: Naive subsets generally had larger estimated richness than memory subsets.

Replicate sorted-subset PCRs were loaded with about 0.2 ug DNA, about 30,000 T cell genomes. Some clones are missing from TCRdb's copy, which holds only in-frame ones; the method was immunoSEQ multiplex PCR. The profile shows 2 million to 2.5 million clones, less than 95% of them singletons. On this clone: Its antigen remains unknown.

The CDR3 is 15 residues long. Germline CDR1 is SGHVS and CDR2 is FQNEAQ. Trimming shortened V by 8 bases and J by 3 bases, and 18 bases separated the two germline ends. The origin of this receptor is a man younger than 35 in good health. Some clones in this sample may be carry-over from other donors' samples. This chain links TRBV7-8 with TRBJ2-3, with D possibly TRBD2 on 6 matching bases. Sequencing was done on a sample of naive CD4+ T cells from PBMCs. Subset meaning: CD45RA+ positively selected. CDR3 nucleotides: TGTGCCAGCCCCCCCGTGGAGGGTGAGACAGATACGCAGTATTTT. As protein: CASPPVEGETDTQYF.